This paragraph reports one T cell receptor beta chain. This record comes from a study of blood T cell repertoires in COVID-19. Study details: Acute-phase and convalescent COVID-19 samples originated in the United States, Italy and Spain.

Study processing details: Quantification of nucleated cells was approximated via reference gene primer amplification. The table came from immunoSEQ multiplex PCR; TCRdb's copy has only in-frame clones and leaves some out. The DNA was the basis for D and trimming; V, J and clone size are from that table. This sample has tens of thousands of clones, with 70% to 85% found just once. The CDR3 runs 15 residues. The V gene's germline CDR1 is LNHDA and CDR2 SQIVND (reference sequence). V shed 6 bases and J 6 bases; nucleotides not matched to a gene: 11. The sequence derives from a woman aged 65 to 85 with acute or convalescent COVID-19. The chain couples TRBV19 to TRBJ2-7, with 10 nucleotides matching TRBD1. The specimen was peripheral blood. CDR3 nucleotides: TGTGCCAGTAGATTTTTTCGGGACAGGGGAATCGAGCAGTACTTC. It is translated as CASRFFRDRGIEQYF.